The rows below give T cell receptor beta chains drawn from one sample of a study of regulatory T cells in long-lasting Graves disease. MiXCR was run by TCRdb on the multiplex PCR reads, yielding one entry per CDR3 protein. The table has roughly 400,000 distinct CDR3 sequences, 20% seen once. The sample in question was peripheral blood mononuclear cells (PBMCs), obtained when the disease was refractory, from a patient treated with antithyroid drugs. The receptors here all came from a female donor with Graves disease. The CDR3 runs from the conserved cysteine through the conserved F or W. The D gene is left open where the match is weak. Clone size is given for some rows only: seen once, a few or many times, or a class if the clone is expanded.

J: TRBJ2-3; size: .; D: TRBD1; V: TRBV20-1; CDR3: CSARPGTGQNTDTQYF; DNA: TGCAGTGCTCGACCAGGAACGGGACAGAACACAGATACGCAGTATTTT
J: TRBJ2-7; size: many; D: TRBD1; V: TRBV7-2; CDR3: CASSSQGQASYEQYF; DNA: TGTGCCAGCAGCTCCCAAGGACAGGCGTCCTACGAGCAGTACTTC
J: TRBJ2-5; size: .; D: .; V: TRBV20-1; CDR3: CSAREPEPPETQYF; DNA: TGCAGTGCTAGAGAGCCCGAGCCGCCTGAGACCCAGTACTTC
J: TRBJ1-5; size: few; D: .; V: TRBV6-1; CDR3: CASREHMHSNQPQHF; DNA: TGTGCCAGCAGAGAACACATGCACAGCAATCAGCCCCAGCATTTT
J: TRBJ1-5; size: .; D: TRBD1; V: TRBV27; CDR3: CASSFGQASNQPQHF; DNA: TGTGCCAGCAGTTTCGGACAGGCTAGCAATCAGCCCCAGCATTTT
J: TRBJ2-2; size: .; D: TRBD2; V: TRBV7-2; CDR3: CASSGLAGTNTGELFF; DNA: TGTGCCAGCAGCGGGCTAGCGGGCACGAACACCGGGGAGCTGTTTTTT
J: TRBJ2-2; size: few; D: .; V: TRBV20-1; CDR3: CSAVGPGPAGELFF; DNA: TGCAGTGCTGTGGGCCCAGGCCCGGCCGGGGAGCTGTTTTTT
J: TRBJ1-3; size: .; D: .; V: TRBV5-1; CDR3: CASSLEGLTSGNTIYF; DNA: TGCGCCAGCAGCTTGGAGGGCCTCACCTCTGGAAACACCATATATTTT
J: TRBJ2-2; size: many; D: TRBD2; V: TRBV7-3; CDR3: CASRETSGNTGELFF; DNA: TGTGCCAGCAGGGAGACTAGCGGGAACACCGGGGAGCTGTTTTTT
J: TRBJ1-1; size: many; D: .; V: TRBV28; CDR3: CASTATGNTEAFF; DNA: TGTGCCAGCACCGCAACCGGGAACACTGAAGCTTTCTTT
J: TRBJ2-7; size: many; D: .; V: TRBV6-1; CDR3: CASSASGGTYEQYF; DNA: TGTGCCAGCAGTGCGAGCGGAGGGACCTACGAGCAGTACTTC
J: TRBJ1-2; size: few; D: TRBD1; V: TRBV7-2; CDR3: CASNFPQGPPYGYTF; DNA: TGTGCCAGCAACTTCCCACAGGGGCCCCCGTATGGCTACACCTTC
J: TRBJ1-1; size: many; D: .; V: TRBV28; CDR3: CASTLLGQGVAFF; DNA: TGTGCCAGCACCCTATTGGGGCAGGGTGTAGCTTTCTTT
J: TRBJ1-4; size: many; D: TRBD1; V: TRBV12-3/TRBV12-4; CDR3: CASSYRGQGKPTNEKLFF; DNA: TGTGCCAGCAGTTACAGAGGACAGGGGAAGCCCACTAATGAAAAACTGTTTTTT
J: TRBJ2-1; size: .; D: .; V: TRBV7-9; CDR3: CASSQLDHNEQFF; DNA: TGTGCCAGCAGCCAATTGGACCACAATGAGCAGTTCTTC
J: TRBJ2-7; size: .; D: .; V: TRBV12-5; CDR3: CASGHQGSEQYF; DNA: TGTGCTAGTGGTCATCAGGGTTCCGAGCAGTACTTC
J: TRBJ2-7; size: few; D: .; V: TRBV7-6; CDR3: CASSLGELHYEQYF; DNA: TGTGCCAGCAGCTTAGGAGAGCTCCACTACGAGCAGTACTTC
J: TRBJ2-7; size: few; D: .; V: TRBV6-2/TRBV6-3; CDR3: CASSLTGEVRYEQYF; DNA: TGTGCCAGCAGTTTAACAGGGGAGGTCCGCTACGAGCAGTACTTC
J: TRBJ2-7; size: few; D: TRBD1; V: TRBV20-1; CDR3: CSAETTGGLLVTPYEQYF; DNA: TGCAGTGCCGAAACGACAGGGGGCTTATTAGTAACCCCCTACGAGCAGTACTTC
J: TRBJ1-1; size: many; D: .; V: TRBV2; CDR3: CARPGDTGVLFMNTEAFF; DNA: TGTGCCAGACCAGGGGACACCGGGGTCCTCTTTATGAACACTGAAGCTTTCTTT
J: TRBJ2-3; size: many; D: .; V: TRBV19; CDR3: CASSLASSTDTQYF; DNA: TGTGCCAGTAGCCTAGCGAGCAGCACAGATACGCAGTATTTT
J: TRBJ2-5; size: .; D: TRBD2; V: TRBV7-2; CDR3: CASSSGGLAGGPRGTQYF; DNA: TGTGCCAGCAGCTCGGGGGGGCTAGCGGGAGGGCCGAGGGGGACCCAGTACTTC
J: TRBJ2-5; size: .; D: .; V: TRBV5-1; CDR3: CASSLEGGTIGGTQYF; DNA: TGCGCCAGCAGCTTGGAAGGCGGGACCATAGGCGGGACCCAGTACTTC
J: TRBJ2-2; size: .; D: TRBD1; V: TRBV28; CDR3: CASTETGDRTGELFF; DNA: TGTGCCAGCACAGAGACAGGGGACAGGACCGGGGAGCTGTTTTTT
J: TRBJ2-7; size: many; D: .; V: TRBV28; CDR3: CASSSHLTYEQYF; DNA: TGTGCCAGCAGTTCCCACTTAACCTACGAGCAGTACTTC
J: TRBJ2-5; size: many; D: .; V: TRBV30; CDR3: CAWRGTGQETQYF; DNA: TGTGCCTGGAGGGGGACTGGACAAGAGACCCAGTACTTC
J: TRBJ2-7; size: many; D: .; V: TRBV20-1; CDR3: CSARDGINYEQYF; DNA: TGCAGTGCTAGAGACGGGATCAACTACGAGCAGTACTTC
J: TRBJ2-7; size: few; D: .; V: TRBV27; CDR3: CASSGYNSYEQYF; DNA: TGTGCCAGCTCCGGGTACAACTCCTACGAGCAGTACTTC
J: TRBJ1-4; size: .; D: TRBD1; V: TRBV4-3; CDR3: CASSQEARGDRVEKLFF; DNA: TGCGCCAGCAGCCAAGAAGCAAGAGGGGACAGGGTTGAAAAACTGTTTTTT
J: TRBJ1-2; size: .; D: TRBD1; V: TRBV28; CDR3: CASSYGQGRTYGYTF; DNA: TGTGCCAGCAGTTATGGACAGGGGCGAACCTATGGCTACACCTTC
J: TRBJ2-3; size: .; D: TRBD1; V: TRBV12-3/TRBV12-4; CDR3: CASSSTGGANTQYF; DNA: TGTGCCAGCAGCTCGACAGGGGGCGCCAATACGCAGTATTTT
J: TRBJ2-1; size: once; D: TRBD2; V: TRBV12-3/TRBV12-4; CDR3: CASSSPGVAGEVDEQFF; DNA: TGTGCCAGCAGTTCCCCCGGGGTGGCGGGAGAAGTAGATGAGCAGTTCTTC
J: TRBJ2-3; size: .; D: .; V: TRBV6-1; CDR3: CASSVLHEDTQYF; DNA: TGTGCCAGCAGTGTCCTCCATGAGGATACGCAGTATTTT
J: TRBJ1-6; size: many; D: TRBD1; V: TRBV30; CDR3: CAWEPGQGTSPLHF; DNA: TGTGCCTGGGAGCCGGGACAGGGAACTTCACCCCTCCACTTT
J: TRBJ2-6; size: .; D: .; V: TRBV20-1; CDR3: CSARDTSSGANVLTF; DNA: TGCAGTGCAAGGGACACGAGCTCTGGGGCCAACGTCCTGACTTTC
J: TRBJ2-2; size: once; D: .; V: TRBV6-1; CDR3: CASRRTSSAGELFF; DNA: TGTGCCAGCAGGCGGACGAGTTCGGCCGGGGAGCTGTTTTTT
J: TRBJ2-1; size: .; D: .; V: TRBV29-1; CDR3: CSAADSTVNYNEQFF; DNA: TGCAGCGCCGCAGACAGCACTGTAAACTACAATGAGCAGTTCTTC
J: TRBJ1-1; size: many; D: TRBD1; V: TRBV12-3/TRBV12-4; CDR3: CASTRGQRNTEAFF; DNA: TGTGCCAGCACCAGGGGACAGCGGAACACTGAAGCTTTCTTT
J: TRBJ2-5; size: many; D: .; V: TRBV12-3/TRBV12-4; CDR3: CASSLFDQETQYF; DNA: TGTGCCAGCAGTTTATTCGACCAAGAGACCCAGTACTTC
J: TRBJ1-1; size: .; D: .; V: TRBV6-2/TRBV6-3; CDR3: CASSYPMNTEAFF; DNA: TGTGCCAGCAGTTACCCAATGAACACTGAAGCTTTCTTT
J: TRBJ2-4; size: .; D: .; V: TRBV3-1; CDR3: CASSQELGTYQVQYF; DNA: TGTGCCAGCAGCCAAGAATTGGGTACTTATCAGGTTCAGTACTTC
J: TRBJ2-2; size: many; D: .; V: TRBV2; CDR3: CASSLETGELFF; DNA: TGTGCCAGCAGCTTAGAGACCGGGGAGCTGTTTTTT
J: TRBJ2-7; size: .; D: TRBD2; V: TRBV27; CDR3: CASRRDLAGGEQYF; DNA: TGTGCCAGCAGGCGGGACTTAGCGGGGGGCGAGCAGTACTTC
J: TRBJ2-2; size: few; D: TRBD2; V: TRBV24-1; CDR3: CATSDLPGTSAGELFF; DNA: TGTGCCACCAGTGATTTGCCCGGGACTAGCGCAGGGGAGCTGTTTTTT
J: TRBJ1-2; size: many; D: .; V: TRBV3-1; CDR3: CASSYRLGGYTF; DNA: TGTGCCAGCAGCTATCGATTAGGGGGCTACACCTTC
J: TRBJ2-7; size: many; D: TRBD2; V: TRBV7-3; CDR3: CASSLELAGGSEQYF; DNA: TGTGCCAGCAGCTTGGAACTAGCGGGAGGGTCCGAGCAGTACTTC